The 3 T cell receptor beta chains reported below all come from one sample, sequenced in a study of blood T cells in healthy people across ages. Combining a sample-barcoded 5' primer with a J-beta primer mix, a second PCR ran for 7 to 11 cycles. MiXCR was run by TCRdb on the 5' RACE reads, yielding one entry per CDR3 protein. The profile shows hundreds of thousands of distinct CDR3 sequences, over 40% of them singletons. The source material was blood. These receptors were obtained from a woman older than 75 in good health.

This clonotype was detected once. The DNA for the CDR3 is TGTGCCAGCCGACAGATTATCTATGGCTACACCTTC. This sequence encodes CASRQIIYGYTF. V gene TRBV21-1 combines with J gene TRBJ1-2; TRBD1 is the table's D call, not checked against the DNA. TRBV21-1 corresponds to a pseudogene. The length of the CDR3 is 12 residues.

On this clonotype: A single base separates this from a much larger clone, so it may be a read error. The chain has TRBV4-1 and TRBJ2-5; the D is unclear. Germline V lookup: CDR1 MGHRA, CDR2 YSYEKL. The CDR3 has 13 amino acids. The DNA for the CDR3 is TGCGCCAGCAGCCAAGTTCTCCAAGAGACCCGGTACTTC. Protein sequence: CASSQVLQETRYF.

This clonotype was seen a few times. A read error may explain this, as a much larger clone is one base away. V usage is TRBV9 and J usage is TRBJ2-5; 12 nucleotides agree with TRBD2. The CDR3 runs 15 residues. The germline gives CDR1 SGDLS, CDR2 YYNGEE. V trimming: 4 bases; J trimming: 11 bases; junction bases outside the gene matches: 12. The CDR3 is CASSILAGGGNEQYF. CDR3 DNA: TGTGCCAGCAGCATACTAGCGGGGGGCGGCAATGAGCAGTACTTC.